This T cell receptor beta chain was documented in a study of T cell changes during pregnancy in multiple sclerosis (dated by TCRdb to the late 2010s). Background on the whole study: The study looked at changes in the T cell repertoire across pregnancy in women with multiple sclerosis.

About this clone: This clone's antigen is unknown. The record has no base qualities; no much larger clone is one base away.

Library method: the immunoSEQ multiplex PCR assay. TCRdb mirrors the immuneACCESS table, restricted to in-frame sequences. Some clones are absent from its copies; in checked studies, under half trace to an unresolved V gene, and the reason for the others is unknown. The sample table contains around 70,000 clones; only one count was recorded for 80% to 95% of them. The leading ten clones occupy 1.5% to 2% of the sample. V is pruned by 5 bases and J by 7 bases, leaving 7 bases of the junction without a gene match. The CDR3 covers 15 residues, taking in both the cysteine and the phenylalanine. The read is trimmed to its CDR3 DNA, 45 bases read in frame from base 1. Via the germline V gene, CDR1 is MDHEN and CDR2 SYDVKM.

The receptor chain draws on TRBV28 and TRBJ2-1, with 11 middle bases fitting TRBD2. Sequenced here: peripheral blood, sampled in the first trimester of pregnancy. The source of this sequence is a female donor in good health, enrolled as a control in a pregnancy study. The DNA sequence is TGTGCCAGCAGTGTCCCGGGACTAGCGGTAAATGAGCAGTTCTTC. Its protein is CASSVPGLAVNEQFF.